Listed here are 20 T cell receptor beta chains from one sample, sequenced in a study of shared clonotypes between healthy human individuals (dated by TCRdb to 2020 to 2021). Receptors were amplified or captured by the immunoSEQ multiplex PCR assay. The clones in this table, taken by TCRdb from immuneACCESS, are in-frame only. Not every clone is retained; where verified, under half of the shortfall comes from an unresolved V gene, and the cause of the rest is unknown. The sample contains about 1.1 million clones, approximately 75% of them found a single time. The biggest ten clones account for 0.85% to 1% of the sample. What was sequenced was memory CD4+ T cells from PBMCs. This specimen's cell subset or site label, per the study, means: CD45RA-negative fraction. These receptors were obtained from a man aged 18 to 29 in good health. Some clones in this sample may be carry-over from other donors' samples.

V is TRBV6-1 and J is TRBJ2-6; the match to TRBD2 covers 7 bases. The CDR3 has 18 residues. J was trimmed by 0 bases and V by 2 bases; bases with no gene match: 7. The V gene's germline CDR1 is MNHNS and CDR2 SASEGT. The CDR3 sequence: CASSERAAGDSGANVLTF. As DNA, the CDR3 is TGTGCCAGCAGTGAAAGGGCTGCGGGGGACTCTGGGGCCAACGTCCTGACTTTC.

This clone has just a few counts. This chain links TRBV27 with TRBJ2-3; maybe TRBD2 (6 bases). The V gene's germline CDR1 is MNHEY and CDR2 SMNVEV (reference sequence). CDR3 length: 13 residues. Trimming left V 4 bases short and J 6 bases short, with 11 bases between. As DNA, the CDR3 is TGTGCCAGCAGTTGGGCTGGAGGGGATACGCAGTATTTT. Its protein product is CASSWAGGDTQYF.

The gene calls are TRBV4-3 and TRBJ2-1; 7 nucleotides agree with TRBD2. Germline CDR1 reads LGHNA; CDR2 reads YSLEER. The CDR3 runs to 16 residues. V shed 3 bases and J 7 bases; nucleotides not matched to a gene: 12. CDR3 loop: CASSQATSVTGNEQFF. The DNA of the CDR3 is TGCGCCAGCAGCCAGGCCACTAGCGTTACGGGTAATGAGCAGTTCTTC.

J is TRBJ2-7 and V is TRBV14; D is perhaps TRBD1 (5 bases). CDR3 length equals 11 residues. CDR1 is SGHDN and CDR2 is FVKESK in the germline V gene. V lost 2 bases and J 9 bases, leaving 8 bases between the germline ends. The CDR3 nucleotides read TGTGCCAGCAGCCAACAGGGCACGCAGTACTTC. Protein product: CASSQQGTQYF.

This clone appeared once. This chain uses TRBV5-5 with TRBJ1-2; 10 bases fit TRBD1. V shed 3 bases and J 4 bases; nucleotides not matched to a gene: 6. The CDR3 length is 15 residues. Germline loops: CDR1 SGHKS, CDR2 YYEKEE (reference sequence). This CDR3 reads CASSWGQGMGYGYTF. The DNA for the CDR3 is TGTGCCAGCAGCTGGGGACAGGGGATGGGCTATGGCTACACCTTC.

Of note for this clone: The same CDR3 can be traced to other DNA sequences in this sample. The CDR3: CASSLATGEETQYF. The CDR3 DNA reads as TGTGCCAGCAGCTTGGCGACAGGGGAAGAGACCCAGTACTTC. The chain couples TRBV5-4 to TRBJ2-5; TRBD1 agrees at 8 bases. The length of the CDR3 is 14 residues. V was clipped by 0 bases and J by 3 bases; unmatched bases: 1. Per germline, CDR1 SGHNT and CDR2 YYREEE (reference sequence). Filled out from reference TRBV5-4 and TRBJ2-5, the complete variable domain reads ETGVTQSPTHLIKTRGQQVTLRCSSQSGHNTVSWYQQALGQGPQFIFQYYREEENGRGNFPPRFSGLQFPNYSSELNVNALELDDSALYLCASSLATGEETQYFGPGTRLLVL.

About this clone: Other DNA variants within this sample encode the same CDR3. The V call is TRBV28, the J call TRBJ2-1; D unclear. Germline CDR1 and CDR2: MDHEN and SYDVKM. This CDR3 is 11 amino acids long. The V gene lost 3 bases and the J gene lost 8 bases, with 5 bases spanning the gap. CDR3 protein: CASSLVDEQFF. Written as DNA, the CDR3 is TGTGCCAGCAGTTTGGTGGATGAGCAGTTCTTC.

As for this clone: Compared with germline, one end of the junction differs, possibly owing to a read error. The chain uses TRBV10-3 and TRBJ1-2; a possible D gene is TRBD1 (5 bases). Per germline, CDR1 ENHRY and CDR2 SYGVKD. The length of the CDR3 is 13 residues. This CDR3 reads CAISDMWDYGCTF. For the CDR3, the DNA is TGTGCCATCAGTGATATGTGGGACTATGGCTGCACCTTC.

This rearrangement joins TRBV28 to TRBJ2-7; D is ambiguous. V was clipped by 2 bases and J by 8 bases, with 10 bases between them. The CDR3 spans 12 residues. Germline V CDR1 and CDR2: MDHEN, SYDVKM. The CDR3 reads CASSLPATKQYF. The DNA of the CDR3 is TGTGCCAGCAGTTTACCCGCCACCAAGCAGTACTTC. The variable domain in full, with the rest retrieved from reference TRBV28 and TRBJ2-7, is DVKVTQSSRYLVKRTGEKVFLECVQDMDHENMFWYRQDPGLGLRLIYFSYDVKMKEKGDIPEGYSVSREKKERFSLILESASTNQTSMYLCASSLPATKQYFGPGTRLTVT.

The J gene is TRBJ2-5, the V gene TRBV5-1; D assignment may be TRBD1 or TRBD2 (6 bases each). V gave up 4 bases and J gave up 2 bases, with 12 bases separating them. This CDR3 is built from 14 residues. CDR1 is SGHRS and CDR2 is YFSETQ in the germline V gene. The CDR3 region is CASSEGGSQETQYF. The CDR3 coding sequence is TGCGCCAGCAGCGAGGGGGGTTCTCAAGAGACCCAGTACTTC.

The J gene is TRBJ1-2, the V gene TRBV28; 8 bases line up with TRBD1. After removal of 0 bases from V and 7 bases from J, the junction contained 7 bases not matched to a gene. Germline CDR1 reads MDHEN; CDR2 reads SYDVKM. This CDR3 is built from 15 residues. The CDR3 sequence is CASSLWGQVLFGYTF. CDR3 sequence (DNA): TGTGCCAGCAGTTTATGGGGACAGGTGCTATTTGGCTACACCTTC.

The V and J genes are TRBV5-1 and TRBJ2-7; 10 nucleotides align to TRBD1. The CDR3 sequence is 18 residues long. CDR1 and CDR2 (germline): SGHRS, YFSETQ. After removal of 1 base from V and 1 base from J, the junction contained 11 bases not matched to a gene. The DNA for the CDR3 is TGCGCCAGCAGCTTGCACTACATCCGGGACAGGGGATCCTACGAGCAGTACTTC. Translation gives CASSLHYIRDRGSYEQYF.

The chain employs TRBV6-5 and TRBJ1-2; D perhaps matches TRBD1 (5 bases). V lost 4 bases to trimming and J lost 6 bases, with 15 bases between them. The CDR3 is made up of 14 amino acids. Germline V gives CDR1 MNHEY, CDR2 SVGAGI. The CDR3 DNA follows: TGTGCCAGCAGTTTAAAACAGGCGGGGAATGGCTACACCTTC. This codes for CASSLKQAGNGYTF.

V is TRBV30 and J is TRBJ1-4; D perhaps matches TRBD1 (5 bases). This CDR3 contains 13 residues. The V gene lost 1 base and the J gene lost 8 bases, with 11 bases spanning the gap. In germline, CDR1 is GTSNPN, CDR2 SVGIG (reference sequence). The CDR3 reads CAWSGWGDEKLFF. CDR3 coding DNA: TGTGCCTGGAGTGGGTGGGGGGACGAAAAACTGTTTTTT.

The CDR3 protein is CASSLRLAGKETQYF. The CDR3 region has the DNA TGTGCCAGCAGCTTGCGGCTAGCGGGAAAAGAGACCCAGTACTTC. V usage is TRBV5-4 and J usage is TRBJ2-5, with 9 positions matching TRBD2. With V trimmed by 1 base and J by 3 bases, 4 bases remained unmatched. The CDR3 runs 15 residues. Germline-derived CDR1 and CDR2 are SGHNT and YYREEE (reference sequence).

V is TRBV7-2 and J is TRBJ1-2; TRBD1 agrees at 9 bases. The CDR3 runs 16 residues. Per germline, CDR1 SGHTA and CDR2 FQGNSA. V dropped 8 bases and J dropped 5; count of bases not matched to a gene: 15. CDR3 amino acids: CASRLYRGQASYGYTF. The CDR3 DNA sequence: TGTGCCAGCCGTCTATACAGGGGGCAGGCCTCATATGGCTACACCTTC.

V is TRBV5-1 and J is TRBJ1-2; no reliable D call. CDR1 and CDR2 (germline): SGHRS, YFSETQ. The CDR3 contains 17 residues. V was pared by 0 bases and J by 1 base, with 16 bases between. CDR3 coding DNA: TGCGCCAGCAGCTTGGCCCCCTTCCGGGCGGATAACTATGGCTACACCTTC. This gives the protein CASSLAPFRADNYGYTF.

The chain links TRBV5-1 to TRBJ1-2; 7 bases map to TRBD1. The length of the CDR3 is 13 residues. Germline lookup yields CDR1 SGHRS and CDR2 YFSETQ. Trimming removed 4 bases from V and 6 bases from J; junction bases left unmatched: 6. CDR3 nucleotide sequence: TGCGCCAGCAGCGACTGGCAGGGGGATGGCTACACCTTC. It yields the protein CASSDWQGDGYTF. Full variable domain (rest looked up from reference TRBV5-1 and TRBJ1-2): KAGVTQTPRYLIKTRGQQVTLSCSPISGHRSVSWYQQTPGQGLQFLFEYFSETQRNKGNFPGRFSGRQFSNSRSEMNVSTLELGDSALYLCASSDWQGDGYTFGSGTRLTVV.

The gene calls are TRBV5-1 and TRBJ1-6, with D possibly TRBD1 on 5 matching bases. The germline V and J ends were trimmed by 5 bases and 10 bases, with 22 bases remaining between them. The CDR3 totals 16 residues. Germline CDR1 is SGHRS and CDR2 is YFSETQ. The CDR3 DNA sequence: TGCGCCAGCAGTCAAGGACTCCGGGGAGAGGGGTCACCCCTCCACTTT. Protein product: CASSQGLRGEGSPLHF.

The CDR3 region is CASSRLRVLNGYTF. In DNA, the CDR3 is TGCGCCAGCAGCCGGCTCAGGGTTTTGAATGGCTACACCTTC. The J gene is TRBJ1-2, the V gene TRBV4-1, with a weak D call TRBD1 (5 bases). Germline V gene sequence: CDR1 MGHRA, CDR2 YSYEKL. The CDR3 totals 14 residues. V lost 4 bases to trimming and J lost 6 bases, with 15 bases between them.